This record covers a single TCR beta chain. This sample was taken from a study of blood T cell repertoires in COVID-19. Overall study: PBMCs, B-cell-depleted T cells, or T cells were the source of the cDNA or gDNA that made up the material.

Recruits, aged 18 to 89 years, lived in 24 US areas. Deletions cut 4 bases from V and 6 bases from J, with 8 bases between. The CDR3 length is 12 residues. CDR1 and CDR2 from the germline V gene are KGHDR and SFDVKD. Repertoires were generated with immunoSEQ multiplex PCR, while TCRdb's copy carries only in-frame clones and drops some. The table includes over 350,000 clones, over 75% detected once. Material: PBMCs or T cells enriched from blood (not recorded which). The V and J genes are TRBV24-1 and TRBJ1-2; D is unclear. The source of this sequence is a woman aged 25 to 45 with acute COVID-19. The CDR3 loop is CATSEREDGYTF. The CDR3 DNA reads TGTGCCACCAGTGAAAGGGAGGATGGCTACACCTTC.